The rows below give T cell receptor beta chains drawn from one sample of a study of blood T cell repertoires in COVID-19. Sequencing used immunoSEQ multiplex PCR; TCRdb keeps in-frame clones, though not all of them. The data show over 600,000 clones, 85% to 90% seen once. Sequencing was carried out using peripheral blood. The receptor set was obtained from a young woman with acute or convalescent COVID-19. Both conserved end residues are part of each CDR3. The D gene is left open where the match is weak. Not every row has a clone size; where given, it reads once, few, many or a size class.

TRBJ1-1,-,TRBV6-1,TRBD1,CASSDFGTATEAFF,TGTGCCAGCAGTGATTTCGGGACAGCCACTGAAGCTTTCTTT
TRBJ2-3,-,TRBV11-2,-,CASSFIVAGSADTQYF,TGTGCCAGCAGCTTTATCGTGGCAGGCTCGGCAGATACGCAGTATTTT
TRBJ2-4,-,TRBV5-1,TRBD1,CASSIGTENIQYF,TGCGCCAGCAGCATCGGGACAGAGAACATTCAGTACTTC
TRBJ2-7,-,TRBV5-1,TRBD1,CASSLVVGTGFYEQYF,TGCGCCAGCAGCCTGGTGGTGGGGACAGGGTTCTACGAGCAGTACTTC
TRBJ1-4,once,TRBV3-1/TRBV3-2,TRBD1,CASSPLEGTGEKLFF,TGTGCCAGCAGCCCCTTAGAGGGGACAGGTGAAAAACTGTTTTTT
TRBJ1-5,-,TRBV6-5,-,CASSSRSNQPQHF,TGTGCCAGCAGTTCGCGTAGCAATCAGCCCCAGCATTTT
TRBJ1-6,-,TRBV4-2,-,CASSPKSGADNSPLHF,TGTGCCAGCAGCCCCAAGAGTGGGGCGGATAATTCACCCCTCCACTTT
TRBJ2-7,-,TRBV19,-,CASSIDPRQAYEQYF,TGTGCCAGTAGTATAGATCCCCGACAGGCTTACGAGCAGTACTTC
TRBJ1-2,-,TRBV11-2,TRBD1,CASSPGTGGGYGYTF,TGTGCCAGCAGCCCCGGGACAGGGGGAGGCTATGGCTACACCTTC
TRBJ1-1,few,TRBV7-9,-,CASSYGAEAFF,TGTGCCAGCAGCTACGGGGCTGAAGCTTTCTTT
TRBJ2-3,-,TRBV24-1,TRBD2,CATSDLTSGAQDTQYF,TGTGCCACCAGTGATTTGACTAGCGGGGCACAAGATACGCAGTATTTT
TRBJ2-4,-,TRBV4-2,-,CASSQGAGYLAKNIQYF,TGTGCCAGCAGCCAAGGGGCAGGCTACCTAGCCAAAAACATTCAGTACTTC
TRBJ1-5,few,TRBV21-1,-,CASSIRDRAGQPQHF,TGTGCCAGCAGCATCCGGGACAGGGCGGGACAGCCCCAGCATTTT
TRBJ2-3,-,TRBV11-3,-,CASSLGGLTDTQYF,TGTGCCAGCAGCTTAGGCGGGCTCACAGATACGCAGTATTTT
TRBJ1-3,-,TRBV6-1,-,CASSGVTGRSGNTIYF,TGTGCCAGCAGTGGAGTCACAGGGAGATCTGGAAACACCATATATTTT
TRBJ1-2,-,TRBV3-1/TRBV3-2,TRBD1,CASSQRGLENGYTF,TGTGCCAGCAGCCAAAGGGGGCTGGAAAATGGCTACACCTTC
TRBJ1-1,-,TRBV4-3,-,CASSLQLGGSGTEAFF,TGCGCCAGCAGCCTTCAACTCGGGGGGTCAGGCACTGAAGCTTTCTTT
TRBJ2-1,-,TRBV14,TRBD2,CASSQGRGVAYNEQFF,TGTGCCAGCAGCCAGGGACGGGGGGTTGCCTACAATGAGCAGTTCTTC
TRBJ2-7,-,TRBV5-4,TRBD1,CASSLDPLRGLGYEQYF,TGTGCCAGCAGCTTGGACCCGTTAAGGGGGCTCGGTTACGAGCAGTACTTC
TRBJ1-2,few,TRBV18,-,CASSPTGSNYGYTF,TGTGCCAGCTCACCCACAGGGTCGAACTATGGCTACACCTTC
TRBJ2-7,-,TRBV2,-,CASSPPAVTRVPPEQYF,TGTGCCAGCAGCCCCCCAGCAGTGACCCGGGTCCCCCCCGAGCAGTACTTC
TRBJ2-5,-,TRBV7-9,TRBD2,CASSLSGGSFQETQYF,TGTGCCAGCAGCTTAAGCGGGGGCTCTTTCCAAGAGACCCAGTACTTC
TRBJ1-5,-,TRBV11-2,TRBD1,CASSTWQGDQPQHF,TGTGCCAGCAGCACCTGGCAGGGGGACCAGCCCCAGCATTTT
TRBJ1-2,few,TRBV30,-,CAWGSRVNGYTF,TGTGCCTGGGGGTCCAGGGTTAATGGCTACACCTTC
TRBJ2-2,once,TRBV7-9,TRBD1,CASSSDRGGTGELFF,TGTGCCAGCAGCTCGGACAGGGGAGGCACCGGGGAGCTGTTTTTT
TRBJ2-7,-,TRBV7-9,TRBD1,CASSPPGQGNEQYF,TGTGCCAGCAGCCCCCCGGGACAGGGGAACGAGCAGTACTTC
TRBJ2-3,-,TRBV2,TRBD2,CASSEFLLAGVITDTQYF,TGTGCCAGCAGTGAATTCTTACTAGCGGGGGTTATCACAGATACGCAGTATTTT
TRBJ2-2,-,TRBV9,-,CASSVAGGGELFF,TGTGCCAGCAGCGTAGCAGGTGGCGGGGAGCTGTTTTTT
TRBJ2-3,-,TRBV24-1,-,CATSYTDTQYF,TGTGCCACCAGCTATACAGATACGCAGTATTTT
TRBJ2-5,-,TRBV5-1,TRBD2,CASSTRTSGAETQYF,TGCGCCAGCAGCACCAGGACTAGCGGGGCGGAGACCCAGTACTTC
TRBJ1-1,-,TRBV6-5,TRBD1,CASARQGAFTEAFF,TGTGCCAGCGCCCGACAGGGGGCATTCACTGAAGCTTTCTTT
TRBJ1-2,-,TRBV3-1/TRBV3-2,TRBD1,CASSQEAAGGDYGYTF,TGTGCCAGCAGCCAAGAGGCAGCAGGGGGCGACTATGGCTACACCTTC
TRBJ2-6,once,TRBV25-1,-,CASSDQGSGANVLTF,TGTGCCAGCTCTGATCAAGGGAGTGGGGCCAACGTCCTGACTTTC
TRBJ2-7,-,TRBV7-6,-,CASLVNRVRGSYEQYF,TGTGCCAGCCTAGTGAACCGGGTCCGGGGGTCCTACGAGCAGTACTTC
TRBJ1-5,-,TRBV24-1,TRBD1,CATSDATGEQPQHF,TGTGCCACCAGTGACGCGACAGGGGAACAGCCCCAGCATTTT
TRBJ1-5,-,TRBV15,-,CATSSTGYSNQPQHF,TGTGCCACCAGCAGTACAGGGTATAGCAATCAGCCCCAGCATTTT
TRBJ2-1,-,TRBV7-8,-,CASSLDDSGYNEQFF,TGTGCCAGCAGCTTAGATGATAGCGGATACAATGAGCAGTTCTTC
TRBJ1-1,-,TRBV19,-,CASSIGGGWRGNTEAFF,TGTGCCAGTAGTATCGGGGGGGGATGGAGAGGGAACACTGAAGCTTTCTTT
TRBJ1-2,-,TRBV9,-,CASRGGRTALKHPYPNYGYTF,TGTGCCAGCAGAGGGGGTCGGACAGCTCTAAAACACCCTTATCCTAACTATGGCTACACCTTC
TRBJ2-1,-,TRBV7-9,-,CASSGQSTGSSYNEQFF,TGTGCCAGCAGCGGGCAGAGTACAGGGAGCTCCTACAATGAGCAGTTCTTC
TRBJ1-1,-,TRBV10-3,-,CAISDQGITEAFF,TGTGCCATCAGTGATCAGGGCATCACTGAAGCTTTCTTT
TRBJ1-3,-,TRBV7-9,-,CASSPRSGNTIYF,TGTGCCAGCAGCCCTCGTTCTGGAAACACCATATATTTT
TRBJ1-1,once,TRBV19,TRBD1,CASSTPTGRYTEAFF,TGTGCCAGTAGTACCCCGACAGGGCGGTACACTGAAGCTTTCTTT
TRBJ2-1,-,TRBV11-2,TRBD2,CASSHRLAPGTSYNEQFF,TGTGCCAGCAGCCATAGACTAGCGCCGGGAACATCCTACAATGAGCAGTTCTTC
TRBJ2-5,-,TRBV6-5,-,CASSSRGETQYF,TGTGCCAGCAGTTCGAGGGGGGAGACCCAGTACTTC
TRBJ2-7,-,TRBV7-9,TRBD1,CASSLSRQGIPSYEQYF,TGTGCCAGCAGCCTGTCCCGACAGGGGATCCCCTCCTACGAGCAGTACTTC
TRBJ1-5,-,TRBV7-2,-,CASSLQENQPQHF,TGTGCCAGCAGCTTACAGGAAAATCAGCCCCAGCATTTT
TRBJ2-7,-,TRBV5-1,-,CASRGDGYEQYF,TGCGCCAGCAGGGGAGATGGGTACGAGCAGTACTTC
TRBJ2-1,-,TRBV7-9,TRBD1,CASSPRDRDHNEQFF,TGTGCCAGCAGCCCCCGGGACAGGGACCACAATGAGCAGTTCTTC
TRBJ2-2,-,TRBV6-5,TRBD1,CASKGTAGNGELFF,TGTGCCAGTAAGGGGACAGCTGGTAACGGGGAGCTGTTTTTT
TRBJ2-6,few,TRBV4-3,-,CASSQDSHSGANVLTF,TGCGCCAGCAGCCAGGACAGTCACTCTGGGGCCAACGTCCTGACTTTC
TRBJ2-3,-,TRBV6-4,TRBD2,CASSFLGGDTDTQYF,TGTGCCAGCAGCTTCCTTGGGGGGGACACAGATACGCAGTATTTT
TRBJ2-5,-,TRBV2,-,CASSEFSRYQYF,TGTGCCAGCAGTGAATTTAGTCGGTACCAGTACTTC
TRBJ1-5,-,TRBV30,TRBD1,CAWTPAGQGNQPQHF,TGTGCCTGGACCCCTGCGGGACAGGGCAATCAGCCCCAGCATTTT
TRBJ1-6,-,TRBV6-1,-,CASSEVTANSPLHF,TGTGCCAGCAGTGAAGTCACAGCTAATTCACCCCTCCACTTT
TRBJ2-1,once,TRBV6-5,TRBD2,CASSFLAGTNEQFF,TGTGCCAGCAGTTTTCTAGCGGGGACCAATGAGCAGTTCTTC
TRBJ2-1,-,TRBV5-6,TRBD2,CASSARLARSYNEQFF,TGTGCCAGCAGCGCGAGACTAGCGCGATCCTACAATGAGCAGTTCTTC
TRBJ1-5,-,TRBV3-1/TRBV3-2,-,CASSQGRGGGAQPQHF,TGTGCCAGCAGCCAAGGACGAGGAGGGGGGGCTCAGCCCCAGCATTTT
TRBJ1-1,-,TRBV9,TRBD1,CASSGGTGPSLMNTEAFF,TGTGCCAGCAGCGGTGGGACAGGACCCTCCCTCATGAACACTGAAGCTTTCTTT
TRBJ1-2,once,TRBV7-8,-,CASSSTYGYTF,TGTGCCAGCAGCTCCACTTATGGCTACACCTTC